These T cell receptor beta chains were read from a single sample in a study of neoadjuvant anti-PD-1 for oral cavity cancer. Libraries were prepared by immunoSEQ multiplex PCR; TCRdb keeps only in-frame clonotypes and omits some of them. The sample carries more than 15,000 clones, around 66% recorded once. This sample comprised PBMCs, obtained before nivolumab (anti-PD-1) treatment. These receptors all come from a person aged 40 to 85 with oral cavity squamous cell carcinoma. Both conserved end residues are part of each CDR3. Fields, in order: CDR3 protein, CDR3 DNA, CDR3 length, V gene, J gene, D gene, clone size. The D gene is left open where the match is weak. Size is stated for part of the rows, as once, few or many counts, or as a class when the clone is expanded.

CDR3 protein: CASSLEGGIYEQYF
CDR3 DNA: TGTGCCAGCAGCTTAGAGGGCGGGATCTACGAGCAGTACTTC
CDR3 length: 14
V gene: TRBV11-2
J gene: TRBJ2-7
D gene: .
clone size: medium-sized

CDR3 protein: CASSVGLGSYNEQFF
CDR3 DNA: TGTGCCAGCAGCGTCGGACTGGGGTCCTACAATGAGCAGTTCTTC
CDR3 length: 15
V gene: TRBV9
J gene: TRBJ2-1
D gene: .
clone size: .

CDR3 protein: CASSGGHEGNTIYF
CDR3 DNA: TGTGCCAGCAGCGGAGGACATGAAGGAAACACCATATATTTT
CDR3 length: 14
V gene: TRBV9
J gene: TRBJ1-3
D gene: .
clone size: .

CDR3 protein: CASSSPLTHEQFF
CDR3 DNA: TGTGCCAGCAGCTCCCCCCTAACCCATGAGCAGTTCTTC
CDR3 length: 13
V gene: TRBV7-8
J gene: TRBJ2-1
D gene: .
clone size: .

CDR3 protein: CASSYGDSADTQYF
CDR3 DNA: TGCGCCAGCAGCTACGGGGACTCGGCGGATACGCAGTATTTT
CDR3 length: 14
V gene: TRBV5-1
J gene: TRBJ2-3
D gene: .
clone size: .

CDR3 protein: CASSFVRQETQYF
CDR3 DNA: TGTGCCAGCAGCTTTGTGAGGCAAGAGACCCAGTACTTC
CDR3 length: 13
V gene: TRBV5-6
J gene: TRBJ2-5
D gene: .
clone size: .

CDR3 protein: CASSPLGTEAFF
CDR3 DNA: TGCGCCAGCAGCCCCCTCGGGACTGAAGCTTTCTTT
CDR3 length: 12
V gene: TRBV5-1
J gene: TRBJ1-1
D gene: .
clone size: .

CDR3 protein: CASSVSGGYNEQFF
CDR3 DNA: TGTGCCAGCAGCGTTTCGGGAGGGTACAATGAGCAGTTCTTC
CDR3 length: 14
V gene: TRBV9
J gene: TRBJ2-1
D gene: TRBD2
clone size: .

CDR3 protein: CASSGAGQQETQYF
CDR3 DNA: TGTGCCAGCAGCGGCGCCGGGCAACAAGAGACCCAGTACTTC
CDR3 length: 14
V gene: TRBV9
J gene: TRBJ2-5
D gene: .
clone size: few

CDR3 protein: CASSSGGINTGELFF
CDR3 DNA: TGCGCCAGCAGCTCAGGGGGTATAAACACCGGGGAGCTGTTTTTT
CDR3 length: 15
V gene: TRBV5-1
J gene: TRBJ2-2
D gene: TRBD1
clone size: .

CDR3 protein: CASSLLRRTEAFF
CDR3 DNA: TGTGCCAGCAGTCTCCTCCGTCGGACTGAAGCTTTCTTT
CDR3 length: 13
V gene: TRBV6-6
J gene: TRBJ1-1
D gene: .
clone size: .

CDR3 protein: CAIMGGAGQPQHF
CDR3 DNA: TGTGCCATCATGGGGGGCGCGGGACAGCCCCAGCATTTT
CDR3 length: 13
V gene: TRBV10-3
J gene: TRBJ1-5
D gene: .
clone size: .

CDR3 protein: CASGNSGNTYEQYF
CDR3 DNA: TGTGCCAGCGGGAATAGCGGGAACACATACGAGCAGTACTTC
CDR3 length: 14
V gene: TRBV2
J gene: TRBJ2-7
D gene: TRBD2
clone size: .

CDR3 protein: CASSLEVGPWETQYF
CDR3 DNA: TGCGCCAGCAGCTTGGAAGTTGGGCCCTGGGAGACCCAGTACTTC
CDR3 length: 15
V gene: TRBV5-1
J gene: TRBJ2-5
D gene: .
clone size: few

CDR3 protein: CASSLVRSDEQYF
CDR3 DNA: TGTGCCAGCAGTTTAGTTCGAAGCGACGAGCAGTACTTC
CDR3 length: 13
V gene: TRBV6-5
J gene: TRBJ2-7
D gene: .
clone size: .

CDR3 protein: CASSLVRSSSTDTQYF
CDR3 DNA: TGCGCCAGCAGCTTGGTCCGGAGTTCTAGCACAGATACGCAGTATTTT
CDR3 length: 16
V gene: TRBV5-1
J gene: TRBJ2-3
D gene: .
clone size: .

CDR3 protein: CASQSGGSGRLAQYF
CDR3 DNA: TGTGCCAGTCAGAGTGGGGGGTCGGGGAGGCTGGCGCAGTATTTT
CDR3 length: 15
V gene: TRBV5-4
J gene: TRBJ2-3
D gene: .
clone size: .

CDR3 protein: CASSLRLAGGDTQYF
CDR3 DNA: TGCGCCAGCAGCCTACGACTAGCGGGAGGAGATACGCAGTATTTT
CDR3 length: 15
V gene: TRBV5-1
J gene: TRBJ2-3
D gene: TRBD2
clone size: .

CDR3 protein: CASRSPGTEAFF
CDR3 DNA: TGTGCCAGCAGATCGCCAGGAACTGAAGCTTTCTTT
CDR3 length: 12
V gene: TRBV5-6
J gene: TRBJ1-1
D gene: .
clone size: .

CDR3 protein: CSVEVSRSEQFF
CDR3 DNA: TGCAGCGTTGAAGTGTCACGCAGTGAGCAGTTCTTC
CDR3 length: 12
V gene: TRBV29-1
J gene: TRBJ2-1
D gene: .
clone size: .

CDR3 protein: CASSPNGAAYGEQYF
CDR3 DNA: TGCGCCAGCAGCCCTAACGGAGCAGCCTACGGCGAGCAGTACTTC
CDR3 length: 15
V gene: TRBV5-1
J gene: TRBJ2-7
D gene: .
clone size: .

CDR3 protein: CASCELGGSNEKLFF
CDR3 DNA: TGTGCCAGCTGCGAACTAGGGGGTTCTAATGAAAAACTGTTTTTT
CDR3 length: 15
V gene: TRBV6-5
J gene: TRBJ1-4
D gene: .
clone size: .

CDR3 protein: CASSLGQTNTEAFF
CDR3 DNA: TGTGCCAGTAGCTTGGGACAGACGAACACTGAAGCTTTCTTT
CDR3 length: 14
V gene: TRBV19
J gene: TRBJ1-1
D gene: TRBD1
clone size: few

CDR3 protein: CASSVEWTVDSYEQYF
CDR3 DNA: TGCGCCAGCAGCGTCGAATGGACAGTTGATTCCTACGAGCAGTACTTC
CDR3 length: 16
V gene: TRBV5-1
J gene: TRBJ2-7
D gene: .
clone size: .

CDR3 protein: CASSLWNSYEQYF
CDR3 DNA: TGTGCCAGCAGCTTGTGGAACTCCTACGAGCAGTACTTC
CDR3 length: 13
V gene: TRBV5-4
J gene: TRBJ2-7
D gene: .
clone size: .

CDR3 protein: CASSLAGGSNTGELFF
CDR3 DNA: TGCGCCAGCAGCTTGGCGGGGGGCTCGAACACCGGGGAGCTGTTTTTT
CDR3 length: 16
V gene: TRBV5-1
J gene: TRBJ2-2
D gene: .
clone size: .

CDR3 protein: CASSEIKGLGLTFF
CDR3 DNA: TGCGCCAGCAGTGAGATCAAGGGGTTGGGACTGACTTTCTTC
CDR3 length: 14
V gene: TRBV10-1
J gene: TRBJ2-1
D gene: .
clone size: .

CDR3 protein: CASSFNISAGHTDNEQFF
CDR3 DNA: TGTGCCAGCAGCTTCAACATATCGGCAGGCCATACGGACAATGAGCAGTTCTTC
CDR3 length: 18
V gene: TRBV5-7
J gene: TRBJ2-1
D gene: .
clone size: .

CDR3 protein: CSVEQGRSKDGYTF
CDR3 DNA: TGCAGCGTTGAGCAGGGAAGAAGTAAAGATGGCTACACCTTC
CDR3 length: 14
V gene: TRBV29-1
J gene: TRBJ1-2
D gene: .
clone size: once